What follows is one T cell receptor (beta chain) and its context. Its target is unknown. The same CDR3 is also encoded by other DNA sequences in this sample. The CDR3 runs to 15 residues. V trimming: 2 bases; J trimming: 4 bases; junction bases outside the gene matches: 6. CDR1 MRHNA and CDR2 SNTAGT come from the germline V gene. Data came from immunoSEQ multiplex PCR; TCRdb stores just in-frame clones and leaves some out. The sample consists of about 43,000 clones, about four fifths of them appearing once. These data belong to a study of CD4 T cells in relation to SARS-CoV-2 and coronaviruses. About the research overall: TCR beta CDR3s were sequenced after approximately 9-day antigen culture of PBMCs.

Study-wide points: No crossreactivity against non-spike viral proteins was tested here.

The sample comprised naive CD4+ T cells from PBMCs, cultured in vitro. Regarding subset: naive CD4+ T cells isolated by negative enrichment. The source of this sequence is an adult with COVID-19. The chain employs TRBV6-4 and TRBJ2-3, with 7 bases aligning to TRBD2. CDR3 protein: CASSDSSGSADTQYF. CDR3 nucleotides: TGTGCCAGCAGTGACAGTAGCGGGTCGGCAGATACGCAGTATTTT.